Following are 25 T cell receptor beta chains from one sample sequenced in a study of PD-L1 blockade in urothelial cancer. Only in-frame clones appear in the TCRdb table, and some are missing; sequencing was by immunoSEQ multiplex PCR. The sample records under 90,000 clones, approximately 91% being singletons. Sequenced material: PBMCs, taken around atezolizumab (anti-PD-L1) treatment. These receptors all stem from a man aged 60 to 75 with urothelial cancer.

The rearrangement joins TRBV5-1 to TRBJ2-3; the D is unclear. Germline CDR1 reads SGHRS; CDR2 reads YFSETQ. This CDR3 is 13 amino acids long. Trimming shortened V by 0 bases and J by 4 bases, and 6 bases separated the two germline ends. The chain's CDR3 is CASSLEPADTQYF. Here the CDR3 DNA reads TGCGCCAGCAGCTTGGAGCCGGCAGATACGCAGTATTTT. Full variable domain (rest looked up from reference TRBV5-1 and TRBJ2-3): KAGVTQTPRYLIKTRGQQVTLSCSPISGHRSVSWYQQTPGQGLQFLFEYFSETQRNKGNFPGRFSGRQFSNSRSEMNVSTLELGDSALYLCASSLEPADTQYFGPGTRLTVL.

The CDR3 region has the DNA TGTGCCAGCAGCTACACACTTTCCGACACTGTTCCCTACGAGCAGTACTTC. Translation gives CASSYTLSDTVPYEQYF. This chain uses TRBV11-2 with TRBJ2-7; D unresolved. Trimming pared 4 bases from V and 2 bases from J, leaving 21 bases between. The CDR3 has 17 residues. CDR1 and CDR2 from the germline V gene are SGHAT and FQNNGV.

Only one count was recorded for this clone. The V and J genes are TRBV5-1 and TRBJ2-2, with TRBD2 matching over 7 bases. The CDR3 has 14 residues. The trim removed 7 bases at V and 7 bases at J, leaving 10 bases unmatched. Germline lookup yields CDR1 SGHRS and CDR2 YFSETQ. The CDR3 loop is CASFTAGSSGELFF. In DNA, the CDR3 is TGCGCCAGCTTCACAGCGGGGAGCAGCGGGGAGCTGTTTTTT.

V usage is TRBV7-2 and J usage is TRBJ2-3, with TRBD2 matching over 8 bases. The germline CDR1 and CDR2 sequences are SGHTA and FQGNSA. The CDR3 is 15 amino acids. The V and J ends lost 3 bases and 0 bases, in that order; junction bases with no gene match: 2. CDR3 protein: CASSFRGRSTDTQYF. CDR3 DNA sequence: TGTGCCAGCAGCTTTCGCGGGAGGAGCACAGATACGCAGTATTTT.

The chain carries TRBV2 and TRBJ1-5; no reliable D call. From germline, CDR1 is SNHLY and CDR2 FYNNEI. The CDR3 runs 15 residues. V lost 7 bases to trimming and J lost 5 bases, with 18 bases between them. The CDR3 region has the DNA TGTGCCAGCACCCTCGAGGGTGGTGGGGATCAGCCCCAGCATTTT. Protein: CASTLEGGGDQPQHF. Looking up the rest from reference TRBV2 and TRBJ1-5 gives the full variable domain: EPEVTQTPSHQVTQMGQEVILRCVPISNHLYFYWYRQILGQKVEFLVSFYNNEISEKSEIFDDQFSVERPDGSNFTLKIRSTKLEDSAMYFCASTLEGGGDQPQHFGDGTRLSIL.

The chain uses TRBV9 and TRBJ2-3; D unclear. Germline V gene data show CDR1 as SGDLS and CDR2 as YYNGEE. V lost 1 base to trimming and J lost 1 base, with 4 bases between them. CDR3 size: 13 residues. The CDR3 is CASSVQGTDTQYF. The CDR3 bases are TGTGCCAGCAGCGTACAGGGCACAGATACGCAGTATTTT.

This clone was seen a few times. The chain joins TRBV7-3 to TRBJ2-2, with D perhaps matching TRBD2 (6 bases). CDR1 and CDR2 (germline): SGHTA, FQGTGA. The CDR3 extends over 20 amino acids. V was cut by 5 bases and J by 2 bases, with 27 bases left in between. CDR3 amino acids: CASSPGADYTGVLNTGELFF. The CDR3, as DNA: TGTGCCAGCAGCCCGGGAGCCGATTATACAGGAGTGCTCAACACCGGGGAGCTGTTTTTT.

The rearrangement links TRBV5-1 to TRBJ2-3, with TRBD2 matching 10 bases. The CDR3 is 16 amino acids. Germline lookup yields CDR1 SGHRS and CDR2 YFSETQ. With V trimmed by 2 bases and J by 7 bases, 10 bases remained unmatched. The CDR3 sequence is CASSLGLAGVLNTQYF. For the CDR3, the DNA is TGCGCCAGCAGCTTAGGTCTAGCGGGAGTATTGAATACGCAGTATTTT.

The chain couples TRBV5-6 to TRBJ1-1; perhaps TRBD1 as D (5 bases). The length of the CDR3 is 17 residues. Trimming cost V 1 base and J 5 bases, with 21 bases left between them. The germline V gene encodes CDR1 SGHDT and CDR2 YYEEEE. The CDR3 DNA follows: TGTGCCAGCAGCTTGTTTGGCAGCGGGGGGTTAAGTACTGAAGCTTTCTTT. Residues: CASSLFGSGGLSTEAFF.

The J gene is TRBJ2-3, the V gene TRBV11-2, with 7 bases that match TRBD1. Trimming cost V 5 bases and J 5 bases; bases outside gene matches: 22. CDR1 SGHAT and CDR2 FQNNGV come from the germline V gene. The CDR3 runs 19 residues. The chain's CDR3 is CASSARQGSAYTTQDTQYF. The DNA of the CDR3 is TGTGCCAGCAGCGCTAGACAGGGTAGCGCCTATACCACACAAGATACGCAGTATTTT.

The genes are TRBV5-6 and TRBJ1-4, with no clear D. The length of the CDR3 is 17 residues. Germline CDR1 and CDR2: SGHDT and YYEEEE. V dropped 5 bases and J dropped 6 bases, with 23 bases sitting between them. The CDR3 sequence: CASSPLGGRVKDEKLFF. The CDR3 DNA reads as TGTGCCAGCAGTCCTTTGGGCGGGCGAGTGAAGGATGAAAAACTGTTTTTT.

CDR3 DNA: TGTGCCAGCAGCTTAGGACAGGGGGCCTACGAGCAGTACTTC. Amino acid sequence: CASSLGQGAYEQYF. J is TRBJ2-7 and V is TRBV7-2; 9 bases match TRBD1. The trim removed 1 base at V and 2 bases at J, leaving 0 bases unmatched. Germline CDR1 SGHTA, CDR2 FQGNSA. The CDR3 has 14 amino acids. The full variable domain, rest sourced from reference TRBV7-2 and TRBJ2-7, is GAGVSQSPSNKVTEKGKDVELRCDPISGHTALYWYRQSLGQGLEFLIYFQGNSAPDKSGLPSDRFSAERTGGSVSTLTIQRTQQEDSAVYLCASSLGQGAYEQYFGPGTRLTVT.

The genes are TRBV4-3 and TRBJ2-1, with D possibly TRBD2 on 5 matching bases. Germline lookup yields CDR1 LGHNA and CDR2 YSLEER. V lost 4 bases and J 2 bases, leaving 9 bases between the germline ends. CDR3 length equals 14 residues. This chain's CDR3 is CASSPRGTYNEQFF. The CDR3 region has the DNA TGCGCCAGCAGCCCCCGGGGAACCTACAATGAGCAGTTCTTC.

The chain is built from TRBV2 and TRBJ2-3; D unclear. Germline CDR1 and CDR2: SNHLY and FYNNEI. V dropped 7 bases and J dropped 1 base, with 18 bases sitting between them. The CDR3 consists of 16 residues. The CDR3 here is CASILEAGLRTDTQYF. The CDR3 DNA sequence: TGTGCCAGCATCCTAGAGGCCGGATTACGCACAGATACGCAGTATTTT.

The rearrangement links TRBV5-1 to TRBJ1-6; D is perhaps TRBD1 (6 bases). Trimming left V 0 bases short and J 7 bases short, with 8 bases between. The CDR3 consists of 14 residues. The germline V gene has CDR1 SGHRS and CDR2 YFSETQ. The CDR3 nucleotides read TGCGCCAGCAGCTTGGGGACAGCGAATTCACCCCTCCACTTT. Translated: CASSLGTANSPLHF. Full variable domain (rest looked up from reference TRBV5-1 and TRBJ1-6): KAGVTQTPRYLIKTRGQQVTLSCSPISGHRSVSWYQQTPGQGLQFLFEYFSETQRNKGNFPGRFSGRQFSNSRSEMNVSTLELGDSALYLCASSLGTANSPLHFGNGTRLTVT.

CDR3 nucleotides: TGTGCCAGCAGGCCTCCGGGGGGGGGTACGCAGTATTTT. It codes for CASRPPGGGTQYF. This chain joins TRBV5-4 and TRBJ2-3, with 8 positions matching TRBD2. This CDR3 is built from 13 residues. Trimming removed 5 bases from V and 8 bases from J; junction bases left unmatched: 7. Germline V gives CDR1 SGHNT, CDR2 YYREEE (reference sequence).

The chain's CDR3 is CASSRPSGSYEQYF. Written as DNA, the CDR3 is TGTGCCAGCAGCCGTCCTAGCGGGAGTTACGAGCAGTACTTC. This chain connects TRBV7-9 to TRBJ2-7, with 10 bases aligning to TRBD2. Germline V CDR1 and CDR2: SEHNR, FQNEAQ (reference sequence). V was pared by 5 bases and J by 4 bases, with 5 bases of the junction left unmatched. This CDR3 comprises 14 residues.

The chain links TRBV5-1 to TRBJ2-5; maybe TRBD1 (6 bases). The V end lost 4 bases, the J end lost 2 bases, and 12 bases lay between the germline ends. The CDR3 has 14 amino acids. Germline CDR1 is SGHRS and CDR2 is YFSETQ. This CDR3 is CASSPGRGQETQYF. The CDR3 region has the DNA TGCGCCAGCAGCCCTGGTAGGGGGCAAGAGACCCAGTACTTC.

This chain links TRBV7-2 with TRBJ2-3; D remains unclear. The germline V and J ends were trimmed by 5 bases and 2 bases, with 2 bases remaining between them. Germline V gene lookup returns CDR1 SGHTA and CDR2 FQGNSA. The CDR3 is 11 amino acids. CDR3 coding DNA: TGTGCCAGCAGCCTCACAGATACGCAGTATTTT. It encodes CASSLTDTQYF.

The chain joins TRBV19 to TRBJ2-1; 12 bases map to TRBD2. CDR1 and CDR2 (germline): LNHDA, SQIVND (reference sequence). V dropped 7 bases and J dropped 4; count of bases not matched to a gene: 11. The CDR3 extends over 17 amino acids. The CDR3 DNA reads TGTGCCAGTACCCCTATTACCGGGACTAGCGGGTACAATGAGCAGTTCTTC. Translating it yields CASTPITGTSGYNEQFF.

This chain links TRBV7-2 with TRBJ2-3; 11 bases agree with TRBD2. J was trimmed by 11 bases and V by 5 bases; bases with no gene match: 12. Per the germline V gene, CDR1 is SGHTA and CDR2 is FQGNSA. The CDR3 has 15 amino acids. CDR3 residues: CASSPGTSGFRVQYF. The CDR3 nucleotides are TGTGCCAGCAGCCCGGGGACTAGCGGCTTTAGAGTGCAGTATTTT.

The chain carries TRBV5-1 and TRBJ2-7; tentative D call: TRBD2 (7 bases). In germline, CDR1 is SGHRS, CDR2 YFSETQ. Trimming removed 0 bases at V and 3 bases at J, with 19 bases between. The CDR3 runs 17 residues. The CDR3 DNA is TGCGCCAGCAGCTTGGGGCCAGTCCGGGGGGCAGACTACGAGCAGTACTTC. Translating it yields CASSLGPVRGADYEQYF. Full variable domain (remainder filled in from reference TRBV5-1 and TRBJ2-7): KAGVTQTPRYLIKTRGQQVTLSCSPISGHRSVSWYQQTPGQGLQFLFEYFSETQRNKGNFPGRFSGRQFSNSRSEMNVSTLELGDSALYLCASSLGPVRGADYEQYFGPGTRLTVT.

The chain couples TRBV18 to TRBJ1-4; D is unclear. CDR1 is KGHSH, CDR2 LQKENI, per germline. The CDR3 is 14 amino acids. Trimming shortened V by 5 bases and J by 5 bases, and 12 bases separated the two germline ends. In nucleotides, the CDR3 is TGTGCCAGCTCAGTTTCCGGGATCAATGAAAAACTGTTTTTT. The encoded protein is CASSVSGINEKLFF.

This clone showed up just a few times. CDR3 residues: CASSDPGHSHEQYF. DNA of the CDR3: TGTGCCAGCAGTGACCCGGGACATTCCCACGAGCAGTACTTC. V and J are TRBV6-1 and TRBJ2-7; D is perhaps TRBD1 (6 bases). From germline, CDR1 is MNHNS and CDR2 SASEGT. The CDR3 length is 14 residues. The V and J ends lost 3 bases and 5 bases respectively, with 14 bases between them.

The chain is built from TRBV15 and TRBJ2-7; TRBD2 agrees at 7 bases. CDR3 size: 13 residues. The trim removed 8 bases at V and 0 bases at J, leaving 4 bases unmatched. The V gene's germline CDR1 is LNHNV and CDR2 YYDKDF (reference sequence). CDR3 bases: TGTGCCACCGGCGGCGGGAGCTCCTACGAGCAGTACTTC. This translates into CATGGGSSYEQYF.